These 17 T cell receptor beta chains share one sample of origin, sequenced in a study of T cells in Graves' hyperthyroidism and ophthalmopathy. Amplified regions were TCR beta CDR3 sequences from RNA transcripts. In the first-round RT-PCR of the TCR CDR3, the HTBI primer set was used. TCRdb redid the calling of the multiplex PCR reads with MiXCR, one entry per CDR3 protein. Found here are 700,000 to 950,000 distinct CDR3 sequences, roughly a third of them singletons; the top ten hold around 32%. Sequenced: blood. The receptors shown here come from a middle-aged woman with Graves' hyperthyroidism.

This chain joins TRBV11-2 and TRBJ2-7, with D perhaps matching TRBD1 (6 bases). The J call may be wrong; the DNA end is better matched by TRBJ2-1. The CDR3 has 15 residues. Germline V gene data show CDR1 as SGHAT and CDR2 as FQNNGV. CDR3 DNA sequence: TGTGCCAGCAGCTTAGGATCACAGGGTGGACATGAGCAGTTCTTC. Its translation is CASSLGSQGGHEQFF.

The genes are TRBV7-9 and TRBJ1-1; 7 positions agree with TRBD1. The CDR3 is 17 amino acids. Germline values: CDR1 SEHNR, CDR2 FQNEAQ (reference sequence). V lost 1 base to trimming and J lost 4 bases; unmatched junction nucleotides: 12. The CDR3 sequence is CASSLGEGGGRGTEAFF. CDR3 bases: TGTGCCAGCAGCTTAGGTGAAGGGGGCGGCCGTGGCACTGAAGCTTTCTTT. The full variable domain, in which reference TRBV7-9 and TRBJ1-1 provide the parts outside the CDR3, is DTGVSQNPRHKITKRGQNVTFRCDPISEHNRLYWYRQTLGQGPEFLTYFQNEAQLEKSRLLSDRFSAERPKGSFSTLEIQRTEQGDSAMYLCASSLGEGGGRGTEAFFGQGTRLTVV.

A word on this clonotype: A much more abundant neighbour one base away suggests this may be a read error. The V and J genes are TRBV6-1 and TRBJ1-3; D uncertain. This CDR3 comprises 13 residues. Looked up from germline, CDR1 is MNHNS and CDR2 is SASEGT. CDR3 DNA sequence: TGTGCCAGCAGTGATTCATTCGAAAACACCGTATATTTT. Translating gives CASSDSFENTVYF.

This clonotype was seen ten or more times. This chain uses TRBV20-1 with TRBJ1-6; the D gene is possibly TRBD1 (5 bases). Deletions cut 5 bases from V and 8 bases from J, with 16 bases between. The CDR3 sequence is 14 residues long. Germline V gene sequence: CDR1 DFQATT, CDR2 SNEGSKA (reference sequence). DNA for the CDR3: TGCAGTGCTCTCCGGGACTCGAGAGATTCACCCCTCCACTTT. It encodes CSALRDSRDSPLHF.

The chain combines TRBV7-2 with TRBJ1-3, with no clear D. Trimming left V 0 bases short and J 3 bases short, with 9 bases between. The CDR3 has 15 residues. The germline V gene encodes CDR1 SGHTA and CDR2 FQGNSA. The CDR3 loop reads CASSLAAQVGNTIYF. In nucleotides, the CDR3 is TGTGCCAGCAGCTTAGCGGCCCAGGTTGGAAACACCATATATTTT.

This clonotype was seen a single time. The gene calls are TRBV29-1 and TRBJ2-3; 9 bases line up with TRBD1. In germline, CDR1 is SQVTM, CDR2 ANQGSEA. The V gene end was trimmed by 0 bases and the J gene end by 3 bases; junction bases not matched to a gene: 1. The CDR3 is 14 residues long. The CDR3 DNA follows: TGCAGCGTTGAAGAAGGACAGGGGACAGATACGCAGTATTTT. It yields the protein CSVEEGQGTDTQYF.

The chain employs TRBV9 and TRBJ1-3; no clear D gene. V lost 4 bases and J lost 11, with 22 bases in between. Germline V lookup: CDR1 SGDLS, CDR2 YYNGEE. The CDR3 is 15 amino acids. In DNA, the CDR3 is TGTGCCAGCAGCCAAGATAGTACCTCCAGGAGCCCCATATATTTT. It is translated as CASSQDSTSRSPIYF.

The chain is built from TRBV20-1 and TRBJ1-5; 8 positions match TRBD1. From germline, CDR1 is DFQATT and CDR2 SNEGSKA (reference sequence). After removal of 0 bases from V and 0 bases from J, the junction contained 7 bases not matched to a gene. The CDR3 consists of 17 residues. CDR3 amino acids: CSARDSNRGDSNQPQHF. DNA of the CDR3: TGCAGTGCTAGAGATTCGAACAGGGGGGATAGCAATCAGCCCCAGCATTTT.

This clonotype occurred many times. The chain combines TRBV24-1 with TRBJ1-2; 8 bases are shared with TRBD1. Germline CDR1 and CDR2: KGHDR and SFDVKD. The ends lost 3 bases at V and 4 bases at J; junction bases unmatched: 3. The CDR3 contains 14 residues. CDR3 nucleotides: TGTGCCACCAGTGATCCAGGGACAGGCTATGGCTACACCTTC. This gives the protein CATSDPGTGYGYTF.

This clonotype was detected only a few times. The rearrangement joins TRBV7-9 to TRBJ2-5; D not resolved. V lost 8 bases and J 2 bases, leaving 15 bases between the germline ends. CDR3 length equals 14 residues. In germline, CDR1 is SEHNR, CDR2 FQNEAQ (reference sequence). CDR3 in amino acids: CASSTPTFQETQYF. The CDR3 DNA follows: TGTGCCAGCTCTACCCCTACCTTTCAAGAGACCCAGTACTTC.

The chain links TRBV7-9 to TRBJ2-7; 11 bases agree with TRBD1. Per germline, CDR1 SEHNR and CDR2 FQNEAQ (reference sequence). The CDR3 is 15 amino acids. Unmatched junction bases numbered 7, after V lost 6 bases and J lost 3 bases. The CDR3 DNA sequence: TGTGCCAGCAGACGCGAAGGGACAGGGGGCTACGAGCAGTACTTC. As protein: CASRREGTGGYEQYF.

This clonotype was seen at least ten times. The V call is TRBV7-9, the J call TRBJ1-1; 12 bases align to TRBD1. Per the germline V gene, CDR1 is SEHNR and CDR2 is FQNEAQ (reference sequence). The CDR3 contains 16 residues. V lost 5 bases and J lost 6; bases outside the gene matches: 10. CDR3 nucleotide sequence: TGTGCCAGCAGCCTAATTTGGGGACAGGGGGCCCCTGAAGCTTTCTTT. Its translation is CASSLIWGQGAPEAFF.

This chain connects TRBV2 to TRBJ2-2; 8 positions match TRBD2. Germline V lookup: CDR1 SNHLY, CDR2 FYNNEI. This CDR3 region has 14 residues. With V trimmed by 6 bases and J by 7 bases, 7 bases remained unmatched. The CDR3 region has the DNA TGTGCCAGCAGCCATAGCGGGGCCAACGGGGAGCTGTTTTTT. Translating it yields CASSHSGANGELFF.

This clonotype has a handful of counts. This sequence joins TRBV6-5 and TRBJ2-5; D unclear. The CDR3 length is 15 residues. CDR1 and CDR2 from the germline V gene are MNHEY and SVGAGI. V dropped 5 bases and J dropped 0 bases, with 13 bases sitting between them. CDR3 in amino acids: CASSPPAQNQETQYF. As DNA, the CDR3 is TGTGCCAGCAGTCCCCCGGCCCAGAACCAAGAGACCCAGTACTTC.

The V and J genes are TRBV4-3 and TRBJ2-7; TRBD2 agrees at 10 bases. This CDR3 has 15 amino acids. Per the germline V gene, CDR1 is LGHNA and CDR2 is YSLEER. The V segment lost 1 base and the J segment 6 bases; nucleotides outside the gene matches: 6. The CDR3 sequence: CASSQVASGSLEQYF. The CDR3 DNA reads as TGCGCCAGCAGCCAAGTGGCTAGCGGGAGCCTCGAGCAGTACTTC.

In its sample, this clonotype was seen many times. The chain carries TRBV2 and TRBJ1-6; D is uncertain. CDR3 size: 16 residues. Trimming stripped 2 bases from V and 4 bases from J, with 12 bases between. Germline loops: CDR1 SNHLY, CDR2 FYNNEI. The CDR3 reads CASSESRPGYNSPLHF. The CDR3, as DNA: TGTGCCAGCAGTGAATCCCGTCCGGGATATAATTCACCCCTCCACTTT.

The rearrangement uses TRBV7-8 and TRBJ2-7; 13 nucleotides agree with TRBD2. Losses at the gene ends were 3 bases for V and 1 base for J; bases not matched to a gene: 6. The CDR3 extends over 17 amino acids. Looked up from germline, CDR1 is SGHVS and CDR2 is FQNEAQ. The CDR3 DNA sequence: TGTGCCAGCAGCTTCTGGACTAGCGGGAGTACTTCCTACGAGCAGTACTTC. Encoded protein: CASSFWTSGSTSYEQYF.